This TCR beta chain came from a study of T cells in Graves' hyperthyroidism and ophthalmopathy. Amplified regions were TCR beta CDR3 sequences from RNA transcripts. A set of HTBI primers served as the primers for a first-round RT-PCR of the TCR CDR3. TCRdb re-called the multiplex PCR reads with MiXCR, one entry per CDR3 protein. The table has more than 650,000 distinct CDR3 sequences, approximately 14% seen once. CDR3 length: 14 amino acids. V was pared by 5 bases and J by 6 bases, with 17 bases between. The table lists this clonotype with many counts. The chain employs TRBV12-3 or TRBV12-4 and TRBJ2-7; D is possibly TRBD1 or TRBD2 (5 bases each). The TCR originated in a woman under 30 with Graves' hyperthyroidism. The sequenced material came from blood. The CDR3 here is CASSGGPGVGEQYF. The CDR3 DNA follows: TGTGCCAGCAGTGGGGGACCAGGTGTGGGCGAGCAGTACTTC.